What follows describes a single TCR beta chain. The CDR3 is made up of 17 amino acids. Germline CDR1 is MDHEN and CDR2 is SYDVKM. V was cut by 6 bases and J by 0 bases, with 18 bases left in between. This record comes from a study of blood T cell repertoires in COVID-19. In the study overall: T cells, B-cell-depleted T cells, or PBMCs provided the cDNA or gDNA that served as material.

TCRdb's table, derived via immunoSEQ multiplex PCR, lists solely in-frame clones and lacks some. Of 99,000 or so clones in the sample, roughly nine tenths were seen once. The chain carries TRBV28 and TRBJ1-3, with D possibly being TRBD1 (5 bases). This TCR was sampled from a human donor in a cohort sampled during active COVID-19. Sequencing was performed on peripheral blood. Here the CDR3 DNA reads TGTGCCAGCAGCGGGCGGGACGGGGGGAGCTCTGGAAACACCATATATTTT. Protein: CASSGRDGGSSGNTIYF.